This T cell receptor (beta chain) stems from a study of regulatory T cells in long-lasting Graves disease. Study-level results: Among samples with persistent disease, TRBV28, TRBJ1-2 and TRBJ2-5 were favored.

Sample time point: newly diagnosed GD, antithyroid drugs for less than 3 months. TCR sequences were obtained from RNA taken from PBMCs. In this sample, this clonotype turned up many times. As yet, its antigen is unknown. Libraries of TCR beta came from iRepertoire HTBI primers plus Arm-PCR of CDR3 regions. TCRdb processed the multiplex PCR reads anew with MiXCR; each CDR3 protein has one entry. Among about 620,000 distinct CDR3 sequences listed, 16% were seen once. CDR1 and CDR2 from the germline V gene are MNHNS and SASEGT. CDR3 length: 14 residues. Losses at the gene ends were 10 bases for V and 4 bases for J; bases not matched to a gene: 9. These same records also appear under a second study, on T cells in Graves' hyperthyroidism and ophthalmopathy. Turning to that study: The model identified upcoming ophthalmopathy a median approximately 6.4 months ahead of onset.

This TCR came from a woman in her thirties with Graves disease. Sequencing was performed on peripheral blood mononuclear cells (PBMCs), taken at new diagnosis, from a patient treated with antithyroid drugs. The genes are TRBV6-1 and TRBJ1-5; the match to TRBD1 covers 8 bases. As DNA, the CDR3 is TGTGCCACATCACAGGGGGGATCTAATCAGCCCCAGCATTTT. Translation: CATSQGGSNQPQHF.